This T cell receptor (beta chain) was sequenced during a study of T cell responses to AZD1222 COVID-19 vaccine. Study-wide findings and caveats: Unmutated regions of variants are reportedly targeted by nearly half of spike-specific TCRs. Baseline testing showed seropositivity in only six AZD1222 recipients.

TCRdb keeps only in-frame clones here, not all; method: immunoSEQ multiplex PCR. The sample has around 150,000 clones, 92% seen once. On this clone: Its specificity is not known.

V shed 5 bases and J shed 1 base, with 12 bases lying between them. The CDR3 extends over 15 amino acids. Germline CDR1 LNHDA, CDR2 SQIVND (reference sequence). The rearrangement joins TRBV19 to TRBJ1-5; D is undetermined. The TCR originated in an adult who received the AZD1222 COVID-19 vaccine. Sample: peripheral blood, taken 28 days after the second AZD1222 dose. The CDR3 bases are TGTGCCAGTAGTCTCGACGGGGTGAGCAATCAGCCCCAGCATTTT. It translates to CASSLDGVSNQPQHF.